Following are 3 T cell receptor beta chains from one sample sequenced in a study of T-cell memory formation after mild COVID-19. A single record per CDR3 protein comes from TCRdb applying MiXCR to the 5' RACE reads. The profile shows more than 450,000 distinct CDR3 sequences, under 20% of them singletons. Sequencing was performed on PBMCs or a T cell subset sorted from them (not recorded which). Receptor source: an adult woman who had mild COVID-19 (a few samples of this study predate the infection). Cell type and time point are not known.

This clonotype was detected a few times. The V call is TRBV20-1, the J call TRBJ1-4; D possibly corresponds to TRBD1 (5 bases). Germline loops: CDR1 DFQATT, CDR2 SNEGSKA (reference sequence). This CDR3 is 15 amino acids long. Deletions cut 0 bases from V and 5 bases from J, with 13 bases between. CDR3 DNA: TGCAGTGCTAGAGATCTGGGCAGGGCCAATGAAAAACTGTTTTTT. Residues: CSARDLGRANEKLFF.

This clonotype was seen more than once but under ten times. This chain uses TRBV10-3 with TRBJ2-1; unclear D gene. Germline CDR1 is ENHRY and CDR2 is SYGVKD. The germline V and J ends were trimmed by 3 bases and 0 bases, with 6 bases remaining between them. There are 14 residues in the CDR3. The DNA of the CDR3 is TGTGCCATCAGTGAACCCAGCTCCTACAATGAGCAGTTCTTC. This translates into CAISEPSSYNEQFF.

There are a few counts of this clonotype. V usage is TRBV12-3 or TRBV12-4 and J usage is TRBJ1-5; D is perhaps TRBD1 (5 bases). CDR3 length: 14 amino acids. V lost 9 bases and J lost 2, with 14 bases in between. CDR3 sequence: CASKVGRRNQPQHF. CDR3 bases: TGTGCCAGTAAGGTGGGGCGGCGCAATCAGCCCCAGCATTTT.